Following are 31 T cell receptor beta chains from one sample sequenced in a study of cytomegalovirus exposure and HLA in healthy donors. PCR primers comprised 60 Vbeta and 13 Jbeta primers. TCRdb keeps only in-frame clones here, not all; method: immunoSEQ multiplex PCR. The table has tens of thousands of clones, 7.5% to 8.5% seen once. Sequenced material: PBMCs. The receptor set was obtained from a man in his fifties or sixties in good health and CMV-seronegative.

This clone came up a few times. The chain links TRBV28 to TRBJ2-2; 7 bases match TRBD2. The CDR3 covers 16 residues. The J segment lost 7 bases and the V segment lost 4 bases, leaving 12 bases of the junction unmatched. Germline CDR1 MDHEN, CDR2 SYDVKM. The CDR3 coding sequence is TGTGCCAGCAGTTATCGAGGGAGGGGTTTGGGCGGGGAGCTGTTTTTT. Amino acids: CASSYRGRGLGGELFF. Complete variable domain (other parts from reference TRBV28 and TRBJ2-2): DVKVTQSSRYLVKRTGEKVFLECVQDMDHENMFWYRQDPGLGLRLIYFSYDVKMKEKGDIPEGYSVSREKKERFSLILESASTNQTSMYLCASSYRGRGLGGELFFGEGSRLTVL.

This clone was picked up a small number of times. The chain uses TRBV7-2 and TRBJ1-1; D remains unclear. The CDR3 contains 15 residues. Germline values: CDR1 SGHTA, CDR2 FQGNSA. V lost 0 bases and J 4 bases, leaving 12 bases between the germline ends. CDR3 sequence reads: CASSLAILSGTEAFF. The CDR3 nucleotides read TGTGCCAGCAGCTTAGCAATTCTGTCGGGCACTGAAGCTTTCTTT. Combining the CDR3 with reference TRBV7-2 and TRBJ1-1 gives the whole variable domain GAGVSQSPSNKVTEKGKDVELRCDPISGHTALYWYRQSLGQGLEFLIYFQGNSAPDKSGLPSDRFSAERTGGSVSTLTIQRTQQEDSAVYLCASSLAILSGTEAFFGQGTRLTVV.

This chain connects TRBV14 to TRBJ2-5; D ambiguous. The germline V and J ends were trimmed by 5 bases and 0 bases, with 4 bases remaining between them. The CDR3 has 12 amino acids. Germline assignment: CDR1 SGHDN and CDR2 FVKESK. The CDR3 bases are TGTGCCAGCAGCTCGTACCAAGAGACCCAGTACTTC. Encoded protein: CASSSYQETQYF.

The table lists this clone with a few counts. V and J are TRBV10-1 and TRBJ1-4, with D unclear. The CDR3 is made up of 15 amino acids. Germline values: CDR1 WNHNN, CDR2 SYGVQD (reference sequence). V shed 7 bases and J shed 5 bases, with 17 bases lying between them. The CDR3 DNA follows: TGCGCCAGCACCCCCCCCGAGATAGTCAATGAAAAACTGTTTTTT. Protein product: CASTPPEIVNEKLFF.

The rearrangement links TRBV11-2 to TRBJ2-1; TRBD1 matches at 9 bases. V lost 5 bases, J lost 9 bases, and 17 bases stayed unmatched. This CDR3 spans 17 amino acids. Germline V lookup: CDR1 SGHAT, CDR2 FQNNGV. CDR3 protein: CASSQSVGTGSWGEQFF. For the CDR3, the DNA is TGTGCCAGCAGCCAATCTGTAGGGACAGGGAGTTGGGGTGAGCAGTTCTTC. The whole variable domain, filled in from reference TRBV11-2 and TRBJ2-1, reads EAGVAQSPRYKIIEKRQSVAFWCNPISGHATLYWYQQILGQGPKLLIQFQNNGVVDDSQLPKDRFSAERLKGVDSTLKIQPAKLEDSAVYLCASSQSVGTGSWGEQFFGPGTRLTVL.

The chain couples TRBV7-6 to TRBJ2-2; weak D call: TRBD2 (5 bases). The CDR3 consists of 12 residues. Germline V gene data show CDR1 as SGHVS and CDR2 as FNYEAQ. V lost 4 bases and J lost 8, with 8 bases in between. The CDR3 sequence is CASSYSGGELFF. DNA of the CDR3: TGTGCCAGCAGCTACAGCGGTGGGGAGCTGTTTTTT.

The chain is built from TRBV5-4 and TRBJ1-3; 11 bases line up with TRBD1. V shed 4 bases, J shed 0 bases, and the junction held 12 bases outside the gene matches. Per germline, CDR1 SGHNT and CDR2 YYREEE (reference sequence). The length of the CDR3 is 19 residues. The CDR3 DNA reads as TGTGCCAGCAGCCCTACCGGGACAGGGGGTGTGGGCTCTGGAAACACCATATATTTT. Residues: CASSPTGTGGVGSGNTIYF. Drawing the rest from reference TRBV5-4 and TRBJ1-3, the complete variable domain is ETGVTQSPTHLIKTRGQQVTLRCSSQSGHNTVSWYQQALGQGPQFIFQYYREEENGRGNFPPRFSGLQFPNYSSELNVNALELDDSALYLCASSPTGTGGVGSGNTIYFGEGSWLTVV.

This clone was detected only a few times. The chain combines TRBV6-6 with TRBJ1-2; D call uncertain. The V end was cut by 4 bases, the J end by 7 bases, with 10 bases between. This CDR3 spans 12 amino acids. Germline V gene data show CDR1 as MNHNY and CDR2 as SVGAGI (reference sequence). The CDR3, as DNA: TGTGCCAGCAGTTCCCCGGGTGGTGGCTACACCTTC. Translation: CASSSPGGGYTF.

The chain is built from TRBV6-5 and TRBJ2-7, with 7 bases identical to TRBD2. The germline CDR1 and CDR2 sequences are MNHEY and SVGAGI. The J segment lost 3 bases and the V segment lost 5 bases, leaving 10 bases of the junction unmatched. The CDR3 sequence is 15 residues long. The CDR3: CASSPDGLGSYEQYF. In DNA, the CDR3 is TGTGCCAGCAGTCCCGACGGACTAGGTAGCTACGAGCAGTACTTC.

This clone was seen a few times. The chain uses TRBV2 and TRBJ2-2, with 9 bases that match TRBD1. V trimming: 6 bases; J trimming: 1 base; junction bases outside the gene matches: 0. CDR1 and CDR2 from the germline V gene are SNHLY and FYNNEI. The CDR3 extends over 14 amino acids. The CDR3 protein is CASRGQGNTGELFF. In DNA form, the CDR3 reads TGTGCCAGCAGGGGACAGGGGAACACCGGGGAGCTGTTTTTT.

This clone was observed a few times. This chain links TRBV30 with TRBJ1-2, with a tentative D call TRBD1 (6 bases). The CDR3 length is 13 residues. Trimming removed 3 bases at V and 3 bases at J, with 11 bases between. Per germline, CDR1 GTSNPN and CDR2 SVGIG (reference sequence). CDR3 DNA sequence: TGTGCCTGGAGCCGGACAGTTGACTATGGCTACACCTTC. It is translated as CAWSRTVDYGYTF. The whole variable domain, filled in from reference TRBV30 and TRBJ1-2, reads SQTIHQWPATLVQPVGSPLSLECTVEGTSNPNLYWYRQAAGRGLQLLFYSVGIGQISSEVPQNLSASRPQDRQFILSSKKLLLSDSGFYLCAWSRTVDYGYTFGSGTRLTVV.

This clone was recorded a few times. The CDR3 DNA reads TGTGCCAGCAGCGTAGCCGCGGACAGGGGAACCGGGGAGCTGTTTTTT. The encoded protein is CASSVAADRGTGELFF. This rearrangement joins TRBV9 to TRBJ2-2; 9 bases fit TRBD1. V lost 0 bases to trimming and J lost 5 bases; unmatched junction nucleotides: 5. This CDR3 has 16 residues. CDR1 SGDLS and CDR2 YYNGEE come from the germline V gene.

The chain uses TRBV28 and TRBJ2-7, with D possibly TRBD1 on 5 matching bases. Germline V gene data show CDR1 as MDHEN and CDR2 as SYDVKM. The ends were cut back, 5 bases at V and 1 base at J, with 15 bases in the middle. This CDR3 contains 15 residues. This chain's CDR3 is CASSQDSDLSYEQYF. The CDR3 DNA is TGTGCCAGCAGTCAAGACAGCGATTTATCCTACGAGCAGTACTTC. The full variable domain, completed using reference TRBV28 and TRBJ2-7, is DVKVTQSSRYLVKRTGEKVFLECVQDMDHENMFWYRQDPGLGLRLIYFSYDVKMKEKGDIPEGYSVSREKKERFSLILESASTNQTSMYLCASSQDSDLSYEQYFGPGTRLTVT.

The chain links TRBV5-5 to TRBJ2-4, with D tentatively TRBD2 (5 bases). Germline CDR1 reads SGHKS; CDR2 reads YYEKEE (reference sequence). The CDR3 runs to 17 residues. V shed 4 bases and J shed 1 base, with 18 bases lying between them. CDR3 sequence reads: CASSAHTRIVAKNIQYF. In DNA form, the CDR3 reads TGTGCCAGCAGCGCCCACACTAGAATCGTGGCCAAAAACATTCAGTACTTC.

The rearrangement links TRBV15 to TRBJ2-2; TRBD2 is a possible D gene (6 bases). V was pared by 1 base and J by 0 bases, with 12 bases between. Germline values: CDR1 LNHNV, CDR2 YYDKDF (reference sequence). The CDR3 covers 17 residues. This chain's CDR3 is CATSRGAGTSNTGELFF. The CDR3 DNA is TGTGCCACCAGCAGAGGTGCGGGGACTTCGAACACCGGGGAGCTGTTTTTT.

The rearrangement uses TRBV6-1 and TRBJ2-5; D might be TRBD2 (6 bases). Germline CDR1 is MNHNS and CDR2 is SASEGT. The CDR3 loop spans 13 amino acids. The V gene lost 6 bases and the J gene lost 5 bases, with 13 bases spanning the gap. The CDR3 nucleotides are TGTGCCAGCAGAGCTGTGGGGAGGGAGACCCAGTACTTC. Translating it yields CASRAVGRETQYF.

This clone appeared a few times. This sequence joins TRBV7-9 and TRBJ1-2; the D gene is possibly TRBD1 (6 bases). This CDR3 is 12 amino acids long. The V gene's germline CDR1 is SEHNR and CDR2 FQNEAQ (reference sequence). V dropped 1 base and J dropped 7 bases, with 7 bases sitting between them. The chain's CDR3 is CASSLEGVGYTF. CDR3 nucleotides: TGTGCCAGCAGCTTAGAGGGGGTTGGCTACACCTTC.

The V and J genes are TRBV28 and TRBJ2-2; D possibly corresponds to TRBD2 (7 bases). In germline, CDR1 is MDHEN, CDR2 SYDVKM. Trimming shortened V by 3 bases and J by 2 bases, and 13 bases separated the two germline ends. This CDR3 contains 16 residues. The CDR3 spells CASSLRGGFNTGELFF. The CDR3 region has the DNA TGTGCCAGCAGTTTGAGGGGGGGATTTAACACCGGGGAGCTGTTTTTT.

This clone was counted between two and nine times. The chain uses TRBV7-3 and TRBJ2-5; a possible D gene is TRBD2 (5 bases). V dropped 0 bases and J dropped 1 base, with 9 bases sitting between them. Per the germline V gene, CDR1 is SGHTA and CDR2 is FQGTGA. The CDR3 totals 15 residues. The CDR3 DNA reads as TGTGCCAGCAGCTTAACCGGGAACTCCCAAGAGACCCAGTACTTC. This gives the protein CASSLTGNSQETQYF. Full variable domain (missing parts from reference TRBV7-3 and TRBJ2-5): GAGVSQTPSNKVTEKGKYVELRCDPISGHTALYWYRQSLGQGPEFLIYFQGTGAADDSGLPNDRFFAVRPEGSVSTLKIQRTERGDSAVYLCASSLTGNSQETQYFGPGTRLLVL.

As to this clone: The sample carries other DNA sequences with the same CDR3. J is TRBJ2-7 and V is TRBV5-8, with a weak D call TRBD1 (5 bases). The V end was cut by 4 bases, the J end by 3 bases, with 20 bases between. The germline V gene has CDR1 SGHTS and CDR2 YDEGEE. This CDR3 region has 16 residues. The CDR3 region is CASSPLGQGYRYEQYF. DNA for the CDR3: TGTGCCAGCAGCCCCCTCGGGCAGGGCTACCGCTACGAGCAGTACTTC.

This sequence joins TRBV11-1 and TRBJ2-6; 7 bases are shared with TRBD2. CDR3 length: 19 residues. Germline V lookup: CDR1 SGHAT, CDR2 FQDESV (reference sequence). The ends lost 1 base at V and 1 base at J; junction bases unmatched: 10. The CDR3 region has the DNA TGTGCCAGCAGCTTAGGGGAGGGGTTCGAAGCTTCTGGGGCCAACGTCCTGACTTTC. Translating it yields CASSLGEGFEASGANVLTF.

The rearrangement uses TRBV5-4 and TRBJ1-2; D perhaps matches TRBD1 (6 bases). The CDR3 is 15 residues long. Germline CDR1 reads SGHNT; CDR2 reads YYREEE (reference sequence). Trimming removed 0 bases at V and 8 bases at J, with 17 bases between. The CDR3 reads CASSLAGGAGGGYTF. In nucleotides, the CDR3 is TGTGCCAGCAGCTTGGCGGGGGGCGCGGGGGGCGGCTACACCTTC. The variable domain in full, with the rest retrieved from reference TRBV5-4 and TRBJ1-2, is ETGVTQSPTHLIKTRGQQVTLRCSSQSGHNTVSWYQQALGQGPQFIFQYYREEENGRGNFPPRFSGLQFPNYSSELNVNALELDDSALYLCASSLAGGAGGGYTFGSGTRLTVV.

This clone turned up a few times. This chain connects TRBV27 to TRBJ2-2, with TRBD2 matching 8 bases. CDR3 length: 16 amino acids. V trimming: 0 bases; J trimming: 5 bases; junction bases outside the gene matches: 5. The V gene's germline CDR1 is MNHEY and CDR2 SMNVEV (reference sequence). CDR3 nucleotide sequence: TGTGCCAGCAGTTTATCAGCGGGGGTGGTTACCGGGGAGCTGTTTTTT. As protein: CASSLSAGVVTGELFF.

The CDR3 reads CAISLSGGGGEQFF. In DNA form, the CDR3 reads TGTGCCATCAGTCTGAGCGGAGGGGGGGGTGAGCAGTTCTTC. The chain recombines TRBV10-3 with TRBJ2-1; possibly TRBD2 for D (7 bases). Trimming pared 5 bases from V and 9 bases from J, leaving 17 bases between. The CDR3 is made up of 14 amino acids. From germline, CDR1 is ENHRY and CDR2 SYGVKD.

The J gene is TRBJ2-5, the V gene TRBV5-1; a weak D match, TRBD1 (5 bases). Trimming left V 1 base short and J 4 bases short, with 11 bases between. CDR1 and CDR2 (germline): SGHRS, YFSETQ. CDR3 length: 14 amino acids. The CDR3: CASSLRSGSETQYF. CDR3 coding DNA: TGCGCCAGCAGCTTGAGATCAGGGTCAGAGACCCAGTACTTC.

V usage is TRBV28 and J usage is TRBJ2-7; D is ambiguous. Germline CDR1 MDHEN, CDR2 SYDVKM. V shed 5 bases and J shed 5 bases, with 10 bases lying between them. CDR3 length equals 12 residues. CDR3 in DNA: TGTGCCAGCAGTCCAGGTTTCGACGAGCAGTACTTC. This codes for CASSPGFDEQYF.

This clone has just a few counts. The chain combines TRBV29-1 with TRBJ2-7, with D maybe TRBD1 (6 bases). This CDR3 has 13 amino acids. V was clipped by 4 bases and J by 2 bases, with 12 bases between them. Germline assignment: CDR1 SQVTM and CDR2 ANQGSEA. The CDR3 nucleotides read TGCAGCGTTGTTGAACAGGGCGCCTACGAGCAGTACTTC. Its protein product is CSVVEQGAYEQYF.

This clone appeared a few times. The chain joins TRBV7-8 to TRBJ1-1; 8 bases align to TRBD1. V lost 5 bases, J lost 2 bases, and 7 bases stayed unmatched. The CDR3 totals 15 residues. The germline CDR1 and CDR2 sequences are SGHVS and FQNEAQ. The CDR3 bases are TGTGCCAGCAGCCCCCGGACAGGGACTAACACTGAAGCTTTCTTT. It is translated as CASSPRTGTNTEAFF.

This clone was picked up a small number of times. This chain links TRBV5-1 with TRBJ1-3; 9 nucleotides match TRBD1. Trimming cost V 1 base and J 0 bases; bases outside gene matches: 8. In germline, CDR1 is SGHRS, CDR2 YFSETQ. The CDR3 covers 18 residues. The CDR3 nucleotides read TGCGCCAGCAGCTTGTCTCGGACAGGGGCCCGCTCTGGAAACACCATATATTTT. Its translation is CASSLSRTGARSGNTIYF.

The rearrangement joins TRBV11-3 to TRBJ2-1; perhaps TRBD2 as D (6 bases). Looked up from germline, CDR1 is SGHNT and CDR2 is YENEEA. This CDR3 contains 16 residues. V was shortened by 2 bases and J by 1 base, with 12 bases between the two germline ends. The CDR3: CASSLLGGASYNEQFF. CDR3 coding DNA: TGTGCCAGCAGCTTATTGGGCGGGGCGTCCTACAATGAGCAGTTCTTC.

This chain uses TRBV5-6 with TRBJ1-6, with TRBD1 as a possible D gene (5 bases). V lost 2 bases to trimming and J lost 10 bases, with 19 bases between them. The CDR3 is 16 residues long. CDR1 is SGHDT and CDR2 is YYEEEE in the germline V gene. CDR3 sequence (DNA): TGTGCCAGCAGCTTTCTTGCGGGACTCCATAGGTCACCCCTCCACTTT. Amino acids: CASSFLAGLHRSPLHF.